Presented here are 5 T cell receptor beta chains from one specimen sequenced in a study of blood T cell repertoires in COVID-19. Sequencing used immunoSEQ multiplex PCR; TCRdb keeps in-frame clones, though not all of them. In the table there are around 180,000 clones, about 83% of which are singletons. The sample taken for sequencing was PBMCs or T cells enriched from blood (not recorded which). The receptors come from a woman in her twenties or thirties who had recovered from COVID-19.

The chain employs TRBV10-3 and TRBJ1-1; possibly TRBD1 for D (5 bases). V was shortened by 4 bases and J by 6 bases, with 12 bases between the two germline ends. The germline CDR1 and CDR2 sequences are ENHRY and SYGVKD. This CDR3 is built from 13 residues. The CDR3 loop is CAISGRDRAEAFF. As DNA, the CDR3 is TGTGCCATCAGTGGCAGGGATAGGGCTGAAGCTTTCTTT.

Here the CDR3 reads CASSPGLEAYEQYF. In DNA, the CDR3 is TGTGCCAGCAGTCCGGGACTAGAGGCCTACGAGCAGTACTTC. The chain recombines TRBV28 with TRBJ2-7; 8 nucleotides match TRBD2. J lost 2 bases, V lost 5 bases, and 5 bases had no gene match. In germline, CDR1 is MDHEN, CDR2 SYDVKM. This CDR3 is built from 14 residues.

V and J are TRBV6-5 and TRBJ1-2; 9 bases match TRBD1. J was trimmed by 4 bases and V by 6 bases; bases with no gene match: 3. Germline V lookup: CDR1 MNHEY, CDR2 SVGAGI. This CDR3 has 13 amino acids. CDR3 in amino acids: CASSQGQGYGYTF. The CDR3 DNA is TGTGCCAGCAGCCAGGGACAGGGCTATGGCTACACCTTC.

The rearrangement links TRBV5-1 to TRBJ1-1; 9 bases are shared with TRBD1. Germline CDR1 SGHRS, CDR2 YFSETQ. The CDR3 extends over 15 amino acids. With V trimmed by 4 bases and J by 2 bases, 6 bases remained unmatched. CDR3 nucleotide sequence: TGCGCCAGCAGCATCACAGGGGGCGAAAACACTGAAGCTTTCTTT. Amino acids: CASSITGGENTEAFF. The full variable domain, with the rest looked up from reference TRBV5-1 and TRBJ1-1, is KAGVTQTPRYLIKTRGQQVTLSCSPISGHRSVSWYQQTPGQGLQFLFEYFSETQRNKGNFPGRFSGRQFSNSRSEMNVSTLELGDSALYLCASSITGGENTEAFFGQGTRLTVV.

The chain carries TRBV3-1 (or the pseudogene TRBV3-2) and TRBJ1-1; tentative D call: TRBD1 (6 bases). This CDR3 contains 14 residues. Per the germline V gene, CDR1 is LGHDT and CDR2 is YNNKEL (reference sequence). Deletions cut 1 base from V and 4 bases from J, with 10 bases between. DNA of the CDR3: TGTGCCAGCAGCCAAGGAGGGGGGGTCACTGAAGCTTTCTTT. This encodes CASSQGGGVTEAFF.